The entry below gives a single T cell receptor (beta chain) sequence along with its context. The antigen remains undetermined. This CDR3 comprises 12 residues. Germline lookup yields CDR1 SNHLY and CDR2 FYNNEI. Trimming took 4 bases from V and 9 from J, leaving 10 bases between them. This record comes from a study of CD8+ T cells in alopecia areata. Findings of the study overall: Mice gave a clearer picture of TCR sharing than patients did, possibly for HLA-related reasons. Especially in alopecia totalis/universalis, lesional scalp showed greater clonality than normal scalp did.

Punch biopsies of lesional scalp, plus peripheral blood, were taken from alopecia areata patients. RNA was extracted and reverse transcribed into cDNA as the sequencing template. The data were produced by immunoSEQ multiplex PCR, yet TCRdb's version contains in-frame clones alone and is incomplete. This sample carries 90,000 to 130,000 clones, 55% to 60% of them seen once, and the ten largest clones take 23%. This clonotype originated in a human donor with alopecia areata. Material: NKG2D-low CD8+ T cells sorted from blood. The chain uses TRBV2 and TRBJ2-1; D remains ambiguous. Here the CDR3 DNA reads TGTGCCAGCAGTGTATACACCAGTGAGCAGTTCTTC. Its protein is CASSVYTSEQFF.